This T cell receptor beta chain was sequenced during a study of OX40 agonist ivuxolimab in advanced cancers. Study details: In this cohort, patients received ivuxolimab, an agonistic anti-OX40 (CD134) antibody. With a range of roughly 20 to 80, age averaged about 59 years, and roughly 80% were male.

Concerning this clone itself: The antigen is undetermined.

Study conclusions and caveats: CD8+ T cells were the subset that, on average, had more expanded clones than CD4+. It was also the case that some nonresponders had low normalized T-cell clonal expansion.

TCRdb's copy holds only in-frame clones and misses some; the assay was immunoSEQ multiplex PCR. This sample has 13,000 or so clones, with over 80% found just once. This CDR3 contains 15 residues. Germline V gene lookup returns CDR1 SGHRS and CDR2 YFSETQ. V shed 0 bases, J shed 6 bases, and the junction held 8 bases outside the gene matches. The sequence derives from an adult with an advanced solid tumor such as melanoma, head and neck, liver or kidney cancer. The chain combines TRBV5-1 with TRBJ1-2, with 7 bases fitting TRBD1. Specimen: CD4+ or CD8+ T cells sorted from blood, collected in a trial of the OX40 agonist ivuxolimab. Here the CDR3 DNA reads TGCGCCAGCAGCTTGGGTGGCCCTACAGGGGATGGCTACACCTTC. As protein: CASSLGGPTGDGYTF.